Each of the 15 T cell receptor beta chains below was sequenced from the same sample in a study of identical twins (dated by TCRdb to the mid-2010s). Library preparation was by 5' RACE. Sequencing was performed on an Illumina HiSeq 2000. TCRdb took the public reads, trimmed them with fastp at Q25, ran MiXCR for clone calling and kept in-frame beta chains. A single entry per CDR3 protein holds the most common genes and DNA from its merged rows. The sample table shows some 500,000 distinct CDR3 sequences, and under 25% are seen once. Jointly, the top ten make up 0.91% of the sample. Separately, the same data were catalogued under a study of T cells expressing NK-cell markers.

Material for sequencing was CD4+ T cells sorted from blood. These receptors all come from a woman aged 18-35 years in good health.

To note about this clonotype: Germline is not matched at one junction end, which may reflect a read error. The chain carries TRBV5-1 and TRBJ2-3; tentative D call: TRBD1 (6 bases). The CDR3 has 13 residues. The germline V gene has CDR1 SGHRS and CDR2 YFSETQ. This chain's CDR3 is CASSLGGRDAQYF. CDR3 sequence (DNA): TGCGCCAGCAGCTTGGGGGGGCGAGATGCGCAGTATTTT. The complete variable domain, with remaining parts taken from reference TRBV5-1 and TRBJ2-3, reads KAGVTQTPRYLIKTRGQQVTLSCSPISGHRSVSWYQQTPGQGLQFLFEYFSETQRNKGNFPGRFSGRQFSNSRSEMNVSTLELGDSALYLCASSLGGRDAQYFGPGTRLTVL.

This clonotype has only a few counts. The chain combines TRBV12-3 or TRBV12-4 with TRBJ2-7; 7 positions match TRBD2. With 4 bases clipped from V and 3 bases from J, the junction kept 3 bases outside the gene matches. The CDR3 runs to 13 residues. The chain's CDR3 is CASSWGGDYEQYF. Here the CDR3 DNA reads TGTGCCAGCAGTTGGGGGGGGGACTACGAGCAGTACTTC.

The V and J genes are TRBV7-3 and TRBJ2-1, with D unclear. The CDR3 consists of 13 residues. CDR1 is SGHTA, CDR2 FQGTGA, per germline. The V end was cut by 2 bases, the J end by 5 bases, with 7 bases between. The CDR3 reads CASSLERHNEQFF. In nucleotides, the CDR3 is TGTGCCAGCAGCTTAGAGAGGCACAATGAGCAGTTCTTC. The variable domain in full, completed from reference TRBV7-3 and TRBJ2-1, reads GAGVSQTPSNKVTEKGKYVELRCDPISGHTALYWYRQSLGQGPEFLIYFQGTGAADDSGLPNDRFFAVRPEGSVSTLKIQRTERGDSAVYLCASSLERHNEQFFGPGTRLTVL.

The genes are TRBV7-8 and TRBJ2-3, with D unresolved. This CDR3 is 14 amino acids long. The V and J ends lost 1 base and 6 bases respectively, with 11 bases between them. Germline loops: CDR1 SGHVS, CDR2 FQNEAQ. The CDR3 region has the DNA TGTGCCAGCAGCTTAGTAATGGGCTGGGATACGCAGTATTTT. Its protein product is CASSLVMGWDTQYF.

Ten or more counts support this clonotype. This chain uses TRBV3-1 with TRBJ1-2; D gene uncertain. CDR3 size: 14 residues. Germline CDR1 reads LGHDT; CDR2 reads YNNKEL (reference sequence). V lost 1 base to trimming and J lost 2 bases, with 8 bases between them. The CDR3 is CASSQGGWNYGYTF. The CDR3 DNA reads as TGTGCCAGCAGCCAAGGTGGCTGGAACTATGGCTACACCTTC.

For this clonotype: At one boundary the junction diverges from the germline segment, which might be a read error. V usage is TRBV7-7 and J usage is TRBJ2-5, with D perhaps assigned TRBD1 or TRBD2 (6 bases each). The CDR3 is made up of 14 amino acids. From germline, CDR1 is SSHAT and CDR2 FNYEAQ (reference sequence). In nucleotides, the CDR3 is TGTGCTAGCAGCCCCCAGGGGAGGCAAGAGACCCAGTACTTC. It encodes CASSPQGRQETQYF.

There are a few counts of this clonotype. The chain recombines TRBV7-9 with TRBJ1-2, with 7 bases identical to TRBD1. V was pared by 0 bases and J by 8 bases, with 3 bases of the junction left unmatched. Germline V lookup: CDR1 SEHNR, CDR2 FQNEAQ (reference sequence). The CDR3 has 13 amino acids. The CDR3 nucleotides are TGTGCCAGCAGCTTAGCCAGGGGGGAAGGCTACACCTTC. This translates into CASSLARGEGYTF.

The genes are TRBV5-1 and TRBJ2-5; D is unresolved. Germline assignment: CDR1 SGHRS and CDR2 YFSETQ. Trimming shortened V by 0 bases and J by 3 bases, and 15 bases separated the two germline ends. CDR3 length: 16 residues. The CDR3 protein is CASSLAPGSTKETQYF. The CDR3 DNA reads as TGCGCCAGCAGCTTGGCCCCGGGTAGTACCAAAGAGACCCAGTACTTC.

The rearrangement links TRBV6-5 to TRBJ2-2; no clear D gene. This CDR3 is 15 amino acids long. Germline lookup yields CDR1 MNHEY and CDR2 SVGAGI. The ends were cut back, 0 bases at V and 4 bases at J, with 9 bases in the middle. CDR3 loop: CASSYSRSSTGELFF. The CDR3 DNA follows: TGTGCCAGCAGTTACTCGAGAAGCAGCACCGGGGAGCTGTTTTTT.

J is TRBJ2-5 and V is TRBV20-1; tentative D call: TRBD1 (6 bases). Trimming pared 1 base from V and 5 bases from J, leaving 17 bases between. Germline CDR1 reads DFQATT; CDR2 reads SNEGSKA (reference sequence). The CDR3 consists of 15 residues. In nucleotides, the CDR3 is TGCAGTGCTAGAGGACGGGCAGGGGATGGGGAGACCCAGTACTTC. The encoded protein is CSARGRAGDGETQYF.

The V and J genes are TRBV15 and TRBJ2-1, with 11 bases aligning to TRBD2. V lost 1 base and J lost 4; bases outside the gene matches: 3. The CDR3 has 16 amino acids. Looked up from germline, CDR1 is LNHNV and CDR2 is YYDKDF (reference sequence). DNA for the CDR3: TGTGCCACCAGCAGAGGTAGCGGGGGGGGGTACAATGAGCAGTTCTTC. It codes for CATSRGSGGGYNEQFF.

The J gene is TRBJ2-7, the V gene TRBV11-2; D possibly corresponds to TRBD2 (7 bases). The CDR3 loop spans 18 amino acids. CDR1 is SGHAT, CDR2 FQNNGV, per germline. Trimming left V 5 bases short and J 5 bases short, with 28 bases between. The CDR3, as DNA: TGTGCCAGCAGCGAACGTCTGAGCGGGAACAGGGCGGGAAACGAGCAGTACTTC. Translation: CASSERLSGNRAGNEQYF.

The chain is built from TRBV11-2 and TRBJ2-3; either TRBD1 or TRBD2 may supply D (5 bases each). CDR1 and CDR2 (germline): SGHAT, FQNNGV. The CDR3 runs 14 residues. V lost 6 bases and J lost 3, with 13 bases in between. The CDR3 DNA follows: TGTGCCAGCAGGAGGGGAATCACAACAGATACGCAGTATTTT. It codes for CASRRGITTDTQYF. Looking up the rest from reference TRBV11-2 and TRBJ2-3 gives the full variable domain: EAGVAQSPRYKIIEKRQSVAFWCNPISGHATLYWYQQILGQGPKLLIQFQNNGVVDDSQLPKDRFSAERLKGVDSTLKIQPAKLEDSAVYLCASRRGITTDTQYFGPGTRLTVL.

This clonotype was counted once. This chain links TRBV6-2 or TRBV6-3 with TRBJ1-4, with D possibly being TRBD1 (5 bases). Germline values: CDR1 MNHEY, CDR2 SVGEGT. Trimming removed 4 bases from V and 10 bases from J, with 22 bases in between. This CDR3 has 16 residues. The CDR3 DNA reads TGTGCCAGCAGTTTCGAAAGACGTGGGGGAGAAAGAAAACTGTTTTTT. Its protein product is CASSFERRGGERKLFF.

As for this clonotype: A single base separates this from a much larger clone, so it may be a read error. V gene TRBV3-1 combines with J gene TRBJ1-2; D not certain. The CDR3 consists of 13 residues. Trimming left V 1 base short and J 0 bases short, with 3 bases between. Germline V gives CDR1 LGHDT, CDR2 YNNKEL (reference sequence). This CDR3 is CASSQVANYGYTF. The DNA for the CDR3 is TGTGCCAGCAGCCAAGTTGCTAACTATGGCTACACCTTC.